The following is a T cell receptor (beta chain) sequence with its context. This sample was taken from a study of blood T cell repertoires in COVID-19. Clones were read by immunoSEQ multiplex PCR, and TCRdb kept only the in-frame ones, dropping some. The sample lists some 220,000 clones; 84% were seen once. This CDR3 spans 13 amino acids. Germline loops: CDR1 SGHTA, CDR2 FQGNSA. The chain carries TRBV7-2 and TRBJ2-2, with D possibly TRBD2 on 6 matching bases. This clonotype originated in a woman at least 80 years old with active or convalescent COVID-19. The sequenced sample consisted of peripheral blood. The CDR3 nucleotides read TGTGCAAACCGGGGGTACAGTCACGGGGAGCTGTTTTTT. Its protein product is CANRGYSHGELFF.